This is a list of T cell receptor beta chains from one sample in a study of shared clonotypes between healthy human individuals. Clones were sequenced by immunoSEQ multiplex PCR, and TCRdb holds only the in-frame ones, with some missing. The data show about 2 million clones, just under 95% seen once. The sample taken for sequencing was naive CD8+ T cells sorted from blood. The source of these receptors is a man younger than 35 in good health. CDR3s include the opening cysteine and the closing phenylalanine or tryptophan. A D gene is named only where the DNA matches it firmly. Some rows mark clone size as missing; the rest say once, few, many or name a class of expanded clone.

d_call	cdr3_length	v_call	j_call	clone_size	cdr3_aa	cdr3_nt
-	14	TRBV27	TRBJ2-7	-	CASSLTGSFYEQYF	TGTGCCAGCAGTTTAACCGGGAGTTTTTACGAGCAGTACTTC
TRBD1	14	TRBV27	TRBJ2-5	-	CASSGQGAGETQYF	TGTGCCAGCAGCGGACAGGGGGCAGGAGAGACCCAGTACTTC
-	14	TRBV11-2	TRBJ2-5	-	CASSRYEAQETQYF	TGTGCCAGCAGCAGGTACGAGGCACAAGAGACCCAGTACTTC
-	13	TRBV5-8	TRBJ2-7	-	CASSLGSSHEQYF	TGTGCCAGCAGCTTGGGTAGCAGCCACGAGCAGTACTTC
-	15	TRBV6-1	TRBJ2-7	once	CASSDPTEYLYEQYF	TGTGCCAGCAGTGATCCCACGGAGTACCTCTACGAGCAGTACTTC
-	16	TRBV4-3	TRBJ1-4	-	CASSQDHGAGLEKLFF	TGCGCCAGCAGCCAAGATCACGGGGCAGGGCTAGAAAAACTGTTTTTT
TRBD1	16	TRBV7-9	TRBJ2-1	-	CASSLVGSVGGQGKFF	TGTGCCAGCAGCTTAGTAGGGTCGGTCGGGGGACAGGGCAAGTTCTTC
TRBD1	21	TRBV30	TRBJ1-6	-	CAWSPSLRDRGVSSYNSPLHF	TGTGCCTGGAGCCCATCGCTCCGGGACAGGGGGGTAAGCTCCTATAATTCACCCCTCCACTTT
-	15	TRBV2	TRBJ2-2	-	CASREDISNTGELFF	TGTGCCAGCAGGGAGGACATTTCGAACACCGGGGAGCTGTTTTTT
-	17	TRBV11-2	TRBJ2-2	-	CASSLEGTYENTGELFF	TGTGCCAGCAGCTTAGAGGGGACCTACGAGAACACCGGGGAGCTGTTTTTT
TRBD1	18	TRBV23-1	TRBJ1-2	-	CASSHTRGRDWKNYGYTF	TGCGCCAGCAGTCACACCAGGGGGCGCGACTGGAAAAACTATGGCTACACCTTC
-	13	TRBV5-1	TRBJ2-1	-	CASSRGTDNEQFF	TGCGCCAGCAGCAGGGGAACCGACAATGAGCAGTTCTTC
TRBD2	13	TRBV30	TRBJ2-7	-	CAWKGLAGDEQYF	TGTGCCTGGAAAGGACTAGCGGGGGACGAGCAGTACTTC
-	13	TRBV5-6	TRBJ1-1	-	CASSPTENTEAFF	TGTGCCAGCAGCCCGACAGAGAACACTGAAGCTTTCTTT
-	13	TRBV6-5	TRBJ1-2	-	CASSYTGSYGYTF	TGTGCCAGCAGTTACACAGGGAGCTATGGCTACACCTTC
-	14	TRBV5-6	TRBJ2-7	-	CASSLEARAYEQYF	TGTGCCAGCAGCTTGGAGGCCAGAGCCTACGAGCAGTACTTC
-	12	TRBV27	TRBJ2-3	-	CASSFGPDTQYF	TGTGCCAGCAGTTTTGGTCCAGATACGCAGTATTTT
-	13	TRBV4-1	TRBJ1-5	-	CASSPENYQPQHF	TGCGCCAGCAGCCCGGAGAACTATCAGCCCCAGCATTTT
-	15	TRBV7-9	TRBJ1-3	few	CASSPDSRPFDTIYF	TGTGCCAGCAGCCCAGACAGTAGGCCCTTTGACACCATATATTTT
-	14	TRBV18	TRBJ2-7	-	CASSPTVEGYEQYF	TGTGCCAGCTCACCAACCGTAGAGGGTTACGAGCAGTACTTC
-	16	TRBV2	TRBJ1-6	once	CATQSPDFSYNSPLHF	TGTGCCACCCAGTCCCCCGATTTCTCCTATAATTCACCCCTCCACTTT
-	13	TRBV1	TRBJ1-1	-	CTRGADRATEAFF	TGCACCAGGGGCGCGGACAGGGCCACTGAAGCTTTCTTT
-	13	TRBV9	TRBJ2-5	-	CASSVDRDETQYF	TGTGCCAGCAGCGTGGACCGCGATGAGACCCAGTACTTC
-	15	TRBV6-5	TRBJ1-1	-	CASSSYSGVRTEAFF	TGTGCCAGCAGTTCCTACTCAGGGGTGCGGACTGAAGCTTTCTTT
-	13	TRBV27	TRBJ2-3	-	CASSLVQTDTQYF	TGTGCCAGCAGTTTAGTTCAGACAGATACGCAGTATTTT
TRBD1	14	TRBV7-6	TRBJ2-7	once	CASSTGQEGYEQYF	TGTGCCAGCAGCACGGGACAGGAGGGCTACGAGCAGTACTTC
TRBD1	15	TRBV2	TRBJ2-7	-	CASLKVGTGSYEQYF	TGTGCCAGCCTAAAGGTGGGGACAGGGTCCTACGAGCAGTACTTC
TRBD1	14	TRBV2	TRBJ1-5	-	CASTEQGADQPQHF	TGTGCCAGCACTGAGCAGGGGGCGGATCAGCCCCAGCATTTT
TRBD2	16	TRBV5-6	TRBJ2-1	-	CASSLLAEGLHNEQFF	TGTGCCAGCAGCTTACTAGCGGAAGGGCTGCACAATGAGCAGTTCTTC
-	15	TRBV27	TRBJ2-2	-	CASSLTPGNTGELFF	TGTGCCAGCAGTCTCACCCCGGGTAACACCGGGGAGCTGTTTTTT
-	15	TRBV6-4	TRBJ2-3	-	CASSLKGGSTDTQYF	TGTGCCAGCAGCTTAAAGGGTGGCAGCACAGATACGCAGTATTTT
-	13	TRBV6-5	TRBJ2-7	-	CASSFRPTYEQYF	TGTGCCAGCAGTTTTAGGCCAACCTACGAGCAGTACTTC
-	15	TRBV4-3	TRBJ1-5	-	CASSRTAYSNQPQHF	TGCGCCAGCAGCCGGACCGCCTATAGCAATCAGCCCCAGCATTTT
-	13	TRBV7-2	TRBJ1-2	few	CASSLGANYGYTF	TGTGCCAGCAGCTTAGGAGCTAACTATGGCTACACCTTC
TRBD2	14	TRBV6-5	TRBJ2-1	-	CASSRTSGDNEQFF	TGTGCCAGCAGCCGGACTAGCGGGGACAATGAGCAGTTCTTC
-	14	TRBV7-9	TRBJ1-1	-	CASSLSGVNTEAFF	TGTGCCAGCAGCTTAAGCGGGGTGAACACTGAAGCTTTCTTT
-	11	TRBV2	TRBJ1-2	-	CASSGAVGYTF	TGTGCCAGCAGCGGGGCGGTTGGCTACACCTTC
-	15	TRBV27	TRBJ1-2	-	CASNPNRDLNYGYTF	TGTGCCAGCAACCCCAACAGGGATTTAAACTATGGCTACACCTTC
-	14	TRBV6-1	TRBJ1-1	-	CASSEAEGDTEAFF	TGTGCCAGCAGTGAAGCAGAGGGGGACACTGAAGCTTTCTTT
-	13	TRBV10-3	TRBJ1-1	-	CAISESGGTEAFF	TGTGCCATCAGTGAGTCAGGGGGCACTGAAGCTTTCTTT
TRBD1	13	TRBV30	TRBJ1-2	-	CAWNEGQGYGYTF	TGTGCCTGGAATGAGGGACAGGGCTATGGCTACACCTTC
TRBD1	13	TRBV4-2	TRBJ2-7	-	CASSPDRGYEQYF	TGTGCCAGCAGCCCGGACAGGGGCTACGAGCAGTACTTC
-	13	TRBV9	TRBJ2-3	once	CASSALPTDTQYF	TGTGCCAGCAGTGCCTTACCCACAGATACGCAGTATTTT
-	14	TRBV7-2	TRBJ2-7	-	CASSPYGGRDEQYF	TGTGCCAGCAGCCCCTATGGGGGACGGGACGAGCAGTACTTC
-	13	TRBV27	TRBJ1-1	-	CASGRAANTEAFF	TGTGCCAGCGGCAGGGCGGCGAACACTGAAGCTTTCTTT